One and the same sample provided the 14 T cell receptor beta chains below, sequenced in a study of technical replicates of blood from a handful of donors. Here immunoSEQ multiplex PCR was the method, and the copy in TCRdb shows in-frame clones only, minus some. This sample has tens of thousands of clones; around 90% occur once, and the top ten carry about 0.39%. Sequences were obtained from T cells isolated from PBMCs. All receptors come from a human donor in good health.

This clone was observed a single time. The V call is TRBV6-5, the J call TRBJ2-2, with D possibly being TRBD1 (6 bases). V was clipped by 2 bases and J by 1 base, with 11 bases between them. Germline V lookup: CDR1 MNHEY, CDR2 SVGAGI. This CDR3 has 16 residues. The CDR3 nucleotides read TGTGCCAGCAGTTACATTCGCAGGGGGAACACCGGGGAGCTGTTTTTT. Its protein product is CASSYIRRGNTGELFF.

The chain is built from TRBV27 and TRBJ2-7, with TRBD1 matching over 8 bases. Germline CDR1 reads MNHEY; CDR2 reads SMNVEV (reference sequence). V dropped 3 bases and J dropped 0; count of bases not matched to a gene: 4. This CDR3 is 15 amino acids long. CDR3 in amino acids: CASSFVGTGSYEQYF. The CDR3 bases are TGTGCCAGCAGTTTTGTGGGGACAGGCTCCTACGAGCAGTACTTC.

V gene TRBV12-5 combines with J gene TRBJ2-2; the D is unclear. V lost 5 bases and J lost 1, with 8 bases in between. This CDR3 is 14 amino acids long. CDR1 LGHNT and CDR2 FRNRAP come from the germline V gene. The CDR3 loop is CASGRRLNTGELFF. The CDR3 DNA sequence: TGTGCTAGTGGTAGGCGGTTGAACACCGGGGAGCTGTTTTTT.

The V gene is TRBV5-1, the J gene TRBJ2-7; 9 nucleotides align to TRBD1. V lost 5 bases and J lost 3; bases outside the gene matches: 6. The germline V gene encodes CDR1 SGHRS and CDR2 YFSETQ. This CDR3 comprises 14 residues. CDR3 sequence: CASRIPGQGYEQYF. The CDR3 DNA reads as TGCGCCAGCAGAATACCGGGACAGGGCTACGAGCAGTACTTC. The full variable domain, with the rest looked up from reference TRBV5-1 and TRBJ2-7, is KAGVTQTPRYLIKTRGQQVTLSCSPISGHRSVSWYQQTPGQGLQFLFEYFSETQRNKGNFPGRFSGRQFSNSRSEMNVSTLELGDSALYLCASRIPGQGYEQYFGPGTRLTVT.

V usage is TRBV29-1 and J usage is TRBJ1-1; D not certain. The CDR3 length is 13 residues. Germline CDR1 reads SQVTM; CDR2 reads ANQGSEA. V dropped 1 base and J dropped 2 bases, with 8 bases sitting between them. The CDR3 DNA sequence: TGCAGCGTTGAAGTGGGCCTTAACACTGAAGCTTTCTTT. Translating it yields CSVEVGLNTEAFF. Variable domain in full (rest from reference TRBV29-1 and TRBJ1-1): SAVISQKPSRDICQRGTSLTIQCQVDSQVTMMFWYRQQPGQSLTLIATANQGSEATYESGFVIDKFPISRPNLTFSTLTVSNMSPEDSSIYLCSVEVGLNTEAFFGQGTRLTVV.

This clone was seen once. The chain recombines TRBV7-8 with TRBJ2-1, with unresolved D. Trimming shortened V by 2 bases and J by 0 bases, and 8 bases separated the two germline ends. The germline CDR1 and CDR2 sequences are SGHVS and FQNEAQ. The CDR3 totals 15 residues. The CDR3 region has the DNA TGTGCCAGCAGCTTACGGGTTAACTCCTACAATGAGCAGTTCTTC. It translates to CASSLRVNSYNEQFF.

The chain has TRBV9 and TRBJ1-3; no clear D. Germline CDR1 reads SGDLS; CDR2 reads YYNGEE. Trimming removed 5 bases from V and 2 bases from J, with 14 bases in between. The CDR3 consists of 15 residues. The CDR3 sequence: CASSLSGVTGNTIYF. CDR3 nucleotide sequence: TGTGCCAGCAGTTTATCCGGGGTCACTGGAAACACCATATATTTT.

The chain links TRBV4-2 to TRBJ2-1; the match to TRBD2 covers 7 bases. V lost 3 bases to trimming and J lost 4 bases; unmatched junction nucleotides: 12. Germline lookup yields CDR1 LGHNA and CDR2 YNFKEQ. The CDR3 spans 17 residues. In nucleotides, the CDR3 is TGTGCCAGCAGCCAGGGGGGGGTAGCGGAGCTTTACAATGAGCAGTTCTTC. It yields the protein CASSQGGVAELYNEQFF.

V is TRBV20-1 and J is TRBJ1-2; D not certain. V lost 7 bases to trimming and J lost 4 bases, with 4 bases between them. From germline, CDR1 is DFQATT and CDR2 SNEGSKA (reference sequence). The CDR3 runs 9 residues. CDR3 nucleotide sequence: TGCAGTGGGGCCTATGGCTACACCTTC. Its translation: CSGAYGYTF.

This clone came up once. The rearrangement uses TRBV5-1 and TRBJ2-7; possibly TRBD2 for D (5 bases). This CDR3 contains 14 residues. CDR1 is SGHRS and CDR2 is YFSETQ in the germline V gene. Trimming left V 5 bases short and J 0 bases short, with 12 bases between. The CDR3 nucleotides read TGCGCCAGCAGGCACCCGGGGAGCTCCTACGAGCAGTACTTC. Its translation is CASRHPGSSYEQYF. Using reference TRBV5-1 and TRBJ2-7 for the parts outside the CDR3, the full variable domain is KAGVTQTPRYLIKTRGQQVTLSCSPISGHRSVSWYQQTPGQGLQFLFEYFSETQRNKGNFPGRFSGRQFSNSRSEMNVSTLELGDSALYLCASRHPGSSYEQYFGPGTRLTVT.

The chain uses TRBV14 and TRBJ2-5; the D is unclear. Germline CDR1 is SGHDN and CDR2 is FVKESK. This CDR3 spans 14 amino acids. The V gene lost 0 bases and the J gene lost 4 bases, with 9 bases spanning the gap. As DNA, the CDR3 is TGTGCCAGCAGCCAAGATAGAGAGTTAGAGACCCAGTACTTC. Translating it yields CASSQDRELETQYF. Full variable domain (rest looked up from reference TRBV14 and TRBJ2-5): EAGVTQFPSHSVIEKGQTVTLRCDPISGHDNLYWYRRVMGKEIKFLLHFVKESKQDESGMPNNRFLAERTGGTYSTLKVQPAELEDSGVYFCASSQDRELETQYFGPGTRLLVL.

This clone was counted a single time. The CDR3 DNA follows: TGTGCCAGCAGTTTAACAGGGGCCGGGAATCAGCCCCAGCATTTT. Its protein product is CASSLTGAGNQPQHF. This rearrangement joins TRBV27 to TRBJ1-5; 7 nucleotides match TRBD1. The V segment lost 2 bases and the J segment 4 bases; nucleotides outside the gene matches: 5. The length of the CDR3 is 15 residues. Per the germline V gene, CDR1 is MNHEY and CDR2 is SMNVEV (reference sequence).

The chain links TRBV11-3 to TRBJ2-7; 7 bases are shared with TRBD2. From germline, CDR1 is SGHNT and CDR2 YENEEA. V shed 0 bases, J shed 1 base, and the junction held 12 bases outside the gene matches. There are 18 residues in the CDR3. The CDR3: CASSLERGGSGPSYEQYF. The CDR3 DNA sequence: TGTGCCAGCAGCTTAGAAAGGGGAGGTAGCGGGCCTTCCTACGAGCAGTACTTC.

The gene calls are TRBV2 and TRBJ2-1; TRBD2 aligns across 13 bases. Per germline, CDR1 SNHLY and CDR2 FYNNEI. V shed 5 bases, J shed 10 bases, and the junction held 8 bases outside the gene matches. This CDR3 region has 15 residues. CDR3 residues: CASSRTSGSQGEQFF. The CDR3, as DNA: TGTGCCAGCAGTAGGACTAGCGGGAGTCAGGGAGAGCAGTTCTTC.